The 24 T cell receptor beta chains below were found in one sample sequenced in a study of cytomegalovirus exposure and HLA in healthy donors. Amplification used 60 Vbeta primers and 13 Jbeta primers. The protocol was immunoSEQ multiplex PCR, while the TCRdb copy is restricted to in-frame clones and leaves out a portion. The sample records fewer than 200,000 clones, roughly three quarters being singletons. Sequences were obtained from PBMCs. These receptors all stem from a man between 18 and 35 years old in good health and CMV-seropositive.

The J gene is TRBJ1-4, the V gene TRBV5-1; 8 bases fit TRBD1. CDR1 and CDR2 from the germline V gene are SGHRS and YFSETQ. This CDR3 comprises 14 residues. Germline trimming cut 4 bases from V and 7 bases from J; bases unmatched to any gene: 6. Here the CDR3 DNA reads TGCGCCAGCAGCCCACAGGGGGTGGCTGAAAAACTGTTTTTT. Amino acid sequence: CASSPQGVAEKLFF.

This clone has just a few counts. The chain carries TRBV2 and TRBJ2-2, with TRBD1 matching over 9 bases. CDR3 length: 15 residues. The V gene's germline CDR1 is SNHLY and CDR2 FYNNEI. V was clipped by 6 bases and J by 7 bases; unmatched bases: 9. The CDR3 DNA is TGTGCCAGCAGGGTCAGGGACAGGGCAGGCGGGGAGCTGTTTTTT. Translation gives CASRVRDRAGGELFF.

The chain has TRBV4-1 and TRBJ1-2; D is unclear. V gave up 3 bases and J gave up 2 bases, with 10 bases separating them. The CDR3 consists of 14 residues. Germline assignment: CDR1 MGHRA and CDR2 YSYEKL. The CDR3 DNA sequence: TGCGCCAGCAGCCAGGCAGTACGCAACTATGGCTACACCTTC. This encodes CASSQAVRNYGYTF.

The chain links TRBV2 to TRBJ1-2, with D tentatively TRBD1 (5 bases). The V gene's germline CDR1 is SNHLY and CDR2 FYNNEI. V lost 6 bases, J lost 1 base, and 9 bases lay in between. The length of the CDR3 is 13 residues. CDR3 sequence: CASRGLINYGYTF. CDR3 in DNA: TGTGCCAGCAGGGGACTGATTAACTATGGCTACACCTTC.

There are a few counts of this clone. The V gene is TRBV9, the J gene TRBJ2-1; no definite D call. CDR1 is SGDLS and CDR2 is YYNGEE in the germline V gene. The V gene lost 4 bases and the J gene lost 8 bases, with 16 bases spanning the gap. The CDR3 covers 14 residues. The CDR3 DNA follows: TGTGCCAGCAGCAACGATTTGTCTCGCGATGAGCAGTTCTTC. Translation: CASSNDLSRDEQFF.

This chain links TRBV18 with TRBJ2-1, with a weak D call TRBD2 (5 bases). V dropped 0 bases and J dropped 8 bases, with 11 bases sitting between them. In germline, CDR1 is KGHSH, CDR2 LQKENI. The CDR3 runs 14 residues. CDR3 sequence: CASSPPSSGDEQFF. The CDR3 bases are TGTGCCAGCTCACCACCCTCAAGCGGCGATGAGCAGTTCTTC.

This clone was found once. V and J are TRBV9 and TRBJ2-7, with D unresolved. V gave up 0 bases and J gave up 2 bases, with 18 bases separating them. CDR3 length: 17 amino acids. Germline V lookup: CDR1 SGDLS, CDR2 YYNGEE. The CDR3 is CASSVGPSTGSTYEQYF. In DNA, the CDR3 is TGTGCCAGCAGCGTAGGTCCCTCGACGGGTTCTACCTACGAGCAGTACTTC.

The J gene is TRBJ2-5, the V gene TRBV5-5, with 9 bases identical to TRBD1. Germline CDR1 reads SGHKS; CDR2 reads YYEKEE (reference sequence). This CDR3 contains 15 residues. The trim removed 4 bases at V and 4 bases at J, leaving 8 bases unmatched. In DNA, the CDR3 is TGTGCCAGCAGCGGCGGGACAGGGAGAAGAGAGACCCAGTACTTC. Encoded protein: CASSGGTGRRETQYF.

The rearrangement joins TRBV7-7 to TRBJ2-2; 10 bases are shared with TRBD2. V was clipped by 3 bases and J by 6 bases; unmatched bases: 1. The CDR3 sequence is 14 residues long. Germline V gives CDR1 SSHAT, CDR2 FNYEAQ (reference sequence). In nucleotides, the CDR3 is TGTGCCAGCAGCTTCAGCGGGGGGGCCGGGGAGCTGTTTTTT. Translation gives CASSFSGGAGELFF.

The V call is TRBV29-1, the J call TRBJ2-5; TRBD1 agrees at 8 bases. The germline CDR1 and CDR2 sequences are SQVTM and ANQGSEA. The CDR3 spans 13 residues. V lost 7 bases to trimming and J lost 5 bases; unmatched junction nucleotides: 9. The CDR3 spells CSGMGQAGETQYF. DNA of the CDR3: TGCAGCGGGATGGGACAGGCGGGGGAGACCCAGTACTTC.

This clone showed up just a few times. The CDR3 loop is CASSKTRVNTEAFF. CDR3 coding DNA: TGTGCCAGCAGTAAAACCCGGGTGAACACTGAAGCTTTCTTT. The V gene is TRBV7-9, the J gene TRBJ1-1; no clear D. This CDR3 is 14 amino acids long. Trimming took 6 bases from V and 0 from J, leaving 11 bases between them. Germline-derived CDR1 and CDR2 are SEHNR and FQNEAQ (reference sequence). Complete variable domain (other parts from reference TRBV7-9 and TRBJ1-1): DTGVSQNPRHKITKRGQNVTFRCDPISEHNRLYWYRQTLGQGPEFLTYFQNEAQLEKSRLLSDRFSAERPKGSFSTLEIQRTEQGDSAMYLCASSKTRVNTEAFFGQGTRLTVV.

The chain couples TRBV11-2 to TRBJ2-7; 12 positions agree with TRBD2. The CDR3 totals 16 residues. Germline lookup yields CDR1 SGHAT and CDR2 FQNNGV. Trimming cost V 6 bases and J 2 bases; bases outside gene matches: 8. CDR3 coding DNA: TGTGCCAGCAGGGGACTAGCGGGTGAGGCCCCCTACGAGCAGTACTTC. Protein product: CASRGLAGEAPYEQYF. The entire variable domain, with the rest obtained from reference TRBV11-2 and TRBJ2-7, is as follows: EAGVAQSPRYKIIEKRQSVAFWCNPISGHATLYWYQQILGQGPKLLIQFQNNGVVDDSQLPKDRFSAERLKGVDSTLKIQPAKLEDSAVYLCASRGLAGEAPYEQYFGPGTRLTVT.

This clone has more than one count but fewer than ten. The gene calls are TRBV7-2 and TRBJ2-7; 8 bases are shared with TRBD1. This CDR3 is 15 amino acids long. Germline CDR1 and CDR2: SGHTA and FQGNSA. Trimming cost V 1 base and J 7 bases; bases outside gene matches: 9. CDR3 sequence (DNA): TGTGCCAGCAGCTTAGTCGCCAGGGGGCACGGAGAGCAGTACTTC. Translating gives CASSLVARGHGEQYF.

The chain is built from TRBV11-3 and TRBJ2-1; D unclear. The CDR3 is made up of 13 amino acids. Germline V lookup: CDR1 SGHNT, CDR2 YENEEA. V was cut by 3 bases and J by 8 bases, with 11 bases left in between. As DNA, the CDR3 is TGTGCCAGCAGCTTTCAACCCCGGGATGAGCAGTTCTTC. As protein: CASSFQPRDEQFF. Full variable domain (missing parts from reference TRBV11-3 and TRBJ2-1): EAGVVQSPRYKIIEKKQPVAFWCNPISGHNTLYWYLQNLGQGPELLIRYENEEAVDDSQLPKDRFSAERLKGVDSTLKIQPAELGDSAVYLCASSFQPRDEQFFGPGTRLTVL.

V gene TRBV27 combines with J gene TRBJ2-3, with TRBD1 as a possible D gene (5 bases). The V end lost 0 bases, the J end lost 4 bases, and 11 bases lay between the germline ends. Germline CDR1 reads MNHEY; CDR2 reads SMNVEV (reference sequence). CDR3 length equals 15 residues. The CDR3 sequence: CASSLSSRVADTQYF. The CDR3 nucleotides read TGTGCCAGCAGTTTATCGAGCAGGGTAGCAGATACGCAGTATTTT.

The chain is built from TRBV7-9 and TRBJ1-5; no reliable D call. The germline V gene encodes CDR1 SEHNR and CDR2 FQNEAQ (reference sequence). V lost 2 bases to trimming and J lost 7 bases, with 12 bases between them. The CDR3 has 14 residues. CDR3 sequence: CASSLSGEEQPQHF. CDR3 nucleotides: TGTGCCAGCAGCTTAAGTGGAGAGGAGCAGCCCCAGCATTTT.

Remarks on this clone: Other DNA variants within this sample encode the same CDR3. The chain employs TRBV7-8 and TRBJ1-1; D remains ambiguous. This CDR3 region has 14 residues. V was pared by 5 bases and J by 1 base, with 11 bases between. CDR1 SGHVS and CDR2 FQNEAQ come from the germline V gene. As DNA, the CDR3 is TGTGCCAGCAGCCTAGGTACGGGGAACACTGAAGCTTTCTTT. Its translation: CASSLGTGNTEAFF.

J is TRBJ1-5 and V is TRBV5-1, with TRBD1 identical over 7 bases. After removal of 4 bases from V and 0 bases from J, the junction contained 7 bases not matched to a gene. The CDR3 is made up of 16 amino acids. Germline CDR1 reads SGHRS; CDR2 reads YFSETQ. CDR3 residues: CASSPGTVSSNQPQHF. In nucleotides, the CDR3 is TGCGCCAGCAGCCCGGGGACAGTTTCTAGCAATCAGCCCCAGCATTTT.

This clone appeared a few times. The chain employs TRBV7-2 and TRBJ2-3, with TRBD1 as a possible D gene (5 bases). The CDR3 loop spans 14 amino acids. V lost 5 bases and J lost 2, with 11 bases in between. Germline assignment: CDR1 SGHTA and CDR2 FQGNSA. CDR3: CASSPRAITDTQYF. CDR3 bases: TGTGCCAGCAGCCCCAGGGCTATCACAGATACGCAGTATTTT.

The chain couples TRBV6-5 to TRBJ1-1; 9 nucleotides align to TRBD1. Germline V gene data show CDR1 as MNHEY and CDR2 as SVGAGI. After removal of 0 bases from V and 7 bases from J, the junction contained 3 bases not matched to a gene. This CDR3 has 14 amino acids. This CDR3 is CASSYSQGAFEAFF. CDR3 nucleotide sequence: TGTGCCAGCAGTTACTCACAGGGGGCGTTTGAAGCTTTCTTT.

This chain joins TRBV12-5 and TRBJ2-2, with a weak D call TRBD1 (6 bases). Germline CDR1 LGHNT, CDR2 FRNRAP. V was clipped by 1 base and J by 2 bases, with 8 bases between them. The CDR3 totals 15 residues. The CDR3 is CASGLEDRNTGELFF. As DNA, the CDR3 is TGTGCTAGTGGTTTGGAGGACAGAAACACCGGGGAGCTGTTTTTT.

The chain links TRBV6-1 to TRBJ2-7, with 7 nucleotides matching TRBD2. Germline CDR1 is MNHNS and CDR2 is SASEGT. The junction had 3 bases not matched to a gene; V was cut back by 1 base and J by 0 bases. The CDR3 sequence is 15 residues long. CDR3 DNA: TGTGCCAGCAGTGAAGTGGGAGGGACCTCCTACGAGCAGTACTTC. Its protein is CASSEVGGTSYEQYF.

This clone was counted once. V gene TRBV5-1 combines with J gene TRBJ2-7; 11 positions match TRBD2. Germline CDR1 is SGHRS and CDR2 is YFSETQ. The J segment lost 2 bases and the V segment lost 5 bases, leaving 6 bases of the junction unmatched. The length of the CDR3 is 15 residues. The CDR3 DNA follows: TGCGCCAGCAGGACCGGGACTAGCGGTACCTACGAGCAGTACTTC. This sequence encodes CASRTGTSGTYEQYF.

In this sample, this clone turned up once. V gene TRBV6-1 combines with J gene TRBJ2-7; 10 bases agree with TRBD1. Trimming cost V 2 bases and J 5 bases; bases outside gene matches: 6. Germline V gives CDR1 MNHNS, CDR2 SASEGT. The CDR3 is 15 amino acids. This chain's CDR3 is CASSEPGQGFHEQYF. As DNA, the CDR3 is TGTGCCAGCAGTGAACCGGGACAGGGGTTCCACGAGCAGTACTTC.